Presented here are 30 T cell receptor beta chains from one specimen sequenced in a study of patients and donors after allogeneic stem cell transplantation. TCRdb called the RT-PCR reads again in MiXCR, with one record for every CDR3 protein. The sample contains some 880,000 distinct CDR3 sequences, roughly 18% of which appear only once. The sample was blood, either unsorted or a sorted T cell fraction (not recorded which). The receptor set was obtained from a human donor who was either an allogeneic HSCT recipient or a stem cell or donor lymphocyte infusion donor (not recorded which). It is not recorded whose cells these are; they may come from a transplant donor.

This clonotype was observed a handful of times. CDR3 in DNA: TGTGCCAGCAGTCCCCTAAAGGTTCTCTCTGGAAACACCATATATTTT. It translates to CASSPLKVLSGNTIYF. This chain uses TRBV12-3 or TRBV12-4 with TRBJ1-3, with no clear D. V lost 5 bases and J lost 0, with 14 bases in between. The CDR3 runs 16 residues.

The V call is TRBV2, the J call TRBJ2-5; D might be TRBD2 (6 bases). Germline CDR1 is SNHLY and CDR2 is FYNNEI. The CDR3 is 13 residues long. V was pared by 11 bases and J by 5 bases, with 18 bases between. The CDR3 sequence is CASRVLAEETQYF. CDR3 coding DNA: TGTGCCTCGAGGGTACTAGCTGAGGAGACCCAGTACTTC.

This clonotype was seen many times. The chain recombines TRBV29-1 with TRBJ1-2; the D is unclear. Germline-derived CDR1 and CDR2 are SQVTM and ANQGSEA. The V gene lost 3 bases and the J gene lost 4 bases, with 15 bases spanning the gap. The CDR3 runs 14 residues. For the CDR3, the DNA is TGCAGCGTTGAGAGGCCAGTCTCTAGCTATGGCTACACCTTC. This encodes CSVERPVSSYGYTF. The variable domain in full, with the rest retrieved from reference TRBV29-1 and TRBJ1-2, is SAVISQKPSRDICQRGTSLTIQCQVDSQVTMMFWYRQQPGQSLTLIATANQGSEATYESGFVIDKFPISRPNLTFSTLTVSNMSPEDSSIYLCSVERPVSSYGYTFGSGTRLTVV.

This clonotype was counted a few times. Here the CDR3 DNA reads TGCAGCGCCGGCGGACAGGGCGGCTCCTACGAGCAGTACTTC. Translating gives CSAGGQGGSYEQYF. This chain joins TRBV29-1 and TRBJ2-7; the match to TRBD1 covers 8 bases. The J segment lost 0 bases and the V segment lost 7 bases, leaving 8 bases of the junction unmatched. Germline V gives CDR1 SQVTM, CDR2 ANQGSEA. The CDR3 spans 14 residues.

This clonotype was recorded many times. The chain employs TRBV12-3 or TRBV12-4 and TRBJ2-3; a possible D gene is TRBD2 (6 bases). The CDR3 loop spans 11 amino acids. Deletions cut 5 bases from V and 8 bases from J, with 8 bases between. The CDR3 reads CASSTGVTQYF. The CDR3 coding sequence is TGTGCCAGCAGTACGGGAGTTACGCAGTATTTT.

This clonotype has only a few counts. This chain uses TRBV5-1 with TRBJ2-7; 7 nucleotides agree with TRBD1. Germline CDR1 SGHRS, CDR2 YFSETQ. The CDR3 sequence is 14 residues long. V shed 5 bases and J 4 bases; nucleotides not matched to a gene: 9. As DNA, the CDR3 is TGCGCCAGCAGTTCCGGGACAGACCTATACGAGCAGTACTTC. Translation gives CASSSGTDLYEQYF.

V is TRBV5-1 and J is TRBJ2-7; TRBD2 matches at 11 bases. V lost 3 bases to trimming and J lost 6 bases; unmatched junction nucleotides: 11. This CDR3 comprises 16 residues. The germline V gene has CDR1 SGHRS and CDR2 YFSETQ. CDR3 region: CASSSTSGTRFAEQYF. The CDR3 DNA reads as TGCGCCAGCAGCTCGACTAGCGGGACTCGGTTCGCCGAGCAGTACTTC.

Only a few counts were recorded for this clonotype. This sequence joins TRBV20-1 and TRBJ2-7, with TRBD2 matching over 8 bases. V shed 3 bases and J 3 bases; nucleotides not matched to a gene: 7. CDR1 DFQATT and CDR2 SNEGSKA come from the germline V gene (reference sequence). This CDR3 spans 14 amino acids. The CDR3 region has the DNA TGCAGTGCTAGCGGGGGGGCCAGGAACTACGAGCAGTACTTC. Protein: CSASGGARNYEQYF.

This clonotype has more than one count but fewer than ten. This chain connects TRBV20-1 to TRBJ2-3; 8 bases map to TRBD2. Germline-derived CDR1 and CDR2 are DFQATT and SNEGSKA (reference sequence). The length of the CDR3 is 15 residues. V gave up 1 base and J gave up 1 base; unmatched junction bases: 4. The CDR3 nucleotides read TGCAGTGCTAGAGGAACGGGGGGGGGCACAGATACGCAGTATTTT. Protein sequence: CSARGTGGGTDTQYF.

The chain links TRBV5-1 to TRBJ1-1; weak D call: TRBD1 (6 bases). The germline CDR1 and CDR2 sequences are SGHRS and YFSETQ. Trimming removed 2 bases from V and 3 bases from J, with 11 bases in between. CDR3 size: 14 residues. For the CDR3, the DNA is TGCGCCAGCAGCTTATGGACAGAGGACACTGAAGCTTTCTTT. Its translation is CASSLWTEDTEAFF.

The CDR3 region has the DNA TGTGCCAGCAGCTTACACAGCGGGAGCCTAGCCAAAAACATTCAGTACTTC. It codes for CASSLHSGSLAKNIQYF. The chain is built from TRBV7-9 and TRBJ2-4, with TRBD2 identical over 8 bases. This CDR3 is built from 17 residues. The germline CDR1 and CDR2 sequences are SEHNR and FQNEAQ (reference sequence). The junction had 6 bases not matched to a gene; V was cut back by 2 bases and J by 0 bases.

The rearrangement uses TRBV10-3 and TRBJ1-2; 8 nucleotides match TRBD1. CDR1 ENHRY and CDR2 SYGVKD come from the germline V gene. V gave up 6 bases and J gave up 4 bases; unmatched junction bases: 10. The CDR3 has 15 residues. CDR3 coding DNA: TGTGCCATCAGCGTCGGAGACAGGGGTCTCTATGGCTACACCTTC. This translates into CAISVGDRGLYGYTF.

In its sample, this clonotype was seen many times. This chain uses TRBV20-1 with TRBJ2-3, with D possibly matching TRBD1 (5 bases). Trimming pared 2 bases from V and 2 bases from J, leaving 14 bases between. The germline CDR1 and CDR2 sequences are DFQATT and SNEGSKA (reference sequence). The CDR3 extends over 15 amino acids. CDR3 sequence reads: CSARPRRGYTDTQYF. Written as DNA, the CDR3 is TGCAGTGCTAGACCTAGAAGGGGTTACACAGATACGCAGTATTTT.

This clonotype was recorded a few times. The rearrangement links TRBV7-9 to TRBJ1-3; unclear D gene. CDR3 length equals 14 residues. With 7 bases removed from V and 1 base from J, the gap between germline ends came to 11 bases. Per germline, CDR1 SEHNR and CDR2 FQNEAQ (reference sequence). The CDR3 loop is CASTGGASGNTIYF. DNA for the CDR3: TGTGCCAGCACCGGTGGAGCGTCTGGAAACACCATATATTTT.

This clonotype was seen only a few times. The chain is built from TRBV28 and TRBJ2-4, with D unresolved. Germline V gives CDR1 MDHEN, CDR2 SYDVKM. Trimming removed 6 bases from V and 2 bases from J, with 14 bases in between. The CDR3 has 15 amino acids. The CDR3 DNA is TGTGCCAGCAGCTATCAAATGGGGTCCAAAAACATTCAGTACTTC. Residues: CASSYQMGSKNIQYF.

The rearrangement uses TRBV12-3 or TRBV12-4 and TRBJ2-2, with 7 bases identical to TRBD1. V lost 6 bases to trimming and J lost 2 bases; unmatched junction nucleotides: 9. The CDR3 is 16 amino acids. This CDR3 is CASRRGTASNTGELFF. In DNA form, the CDR3 reads TGTGCCAGCAGAAGGGGGACAGCTAGTAACACCGGGGAGCTGTTTTTT.

The chain combines TRBV18 with TRBJ1-5; 11 bases fit TRBD1. Germline loops: CDR1 KGHSH, CDR2 LQKENI. After removal of 3 bases from V and 6 bases from J, the junction contained 4 bases not matched to a gene. CDR3 length equals 15 residues. The CDR3 DNA sequence: TGTGCCAGCTCACCCGGGACAGGGGGGGCTCAGCCCCAGCATTTT. Protein sequence: CASSPGTGGAQPQHF.

With respect to this clonotype: A read error may account for a junction end that differs from germline. This chain links TRBV7-7 with TRBJ2-7; TRBD1 agrees at 9 bases. The germline V gene has CDR1 SSHAT and CDR2 FNYEAQ (reference sequence). The CDR3 has 15 amino acids. Here the CDR3 DNA reads TGTGCTAGCAGCTCGGGACAGGGCCTCTTCTACGAGCAGTACTTC. The encoded protein is CASSSGQGLFYEQYF.

This clonotype was seen only a few times. J is TRBJ2-4 and V is TRBV4-1, with TRBD2 as a possible D gene (5 bases). The CDR3 is 14 residues long. Trimming left V 1 base short and J 9 bases short, with 13 bases between. Per the germline V gene, CDR1 is MGHRA and CDR2 is YSYEKL. CDR3: CASSQVVVEVIQYF. Here the CDR3 DNA reads TGCGCCAGCAGCCAAGTCGTGGTGGAGGTCATTCAGTACTTC.

This clonotype came up many times. V and J are TRBV20-1 and TRBJ2-1; 9 bases are shared with TRBD1. V gave up 1 base and J gave up 10 bases; unmatched junction bases: 8. The germline V gene encodes CDR1 DFQATT and CDR2 SNEGSKA (reference sequence). CDR3 size: 14 residues. CDR3: CSARVRTGDKEQFF. The CDR3 DNA sequence: TGCAGTGCTAGAGTTCGGACAGGGGATAAGGAGCAGTTCTTC.

This clonotype appeared a single time. The rearrangement links TRBV10-3 to TRBJ2-7; D possibly corresponds to TRBD1 (5 bases). The CDR3 covers 16 residues. The germline V and J ends were trimmed by 0 bases and 2 bases, with 14 bases remaining between them. Germline V gives CDR1 ENHRY, CDR2 SYGVKD. CDR3 loop: CAISESRQGFAYEQYF. DNA of the CDR3: TGTGCCATCAGTGAGTCGAGGCAGGGATTCGCCTACGAGCAGTACTTC.

This clonotype was picked up a small number of times. J is TRBJ2-1 and V is TRBV20-1, with unresolved D. Germline V CDR1 and CDR2: DFQATT, SNEGSKA (reference sequence). This CDR3 is built from 13 residues. V was pared by 3 bases and J by 3 bases, with 9 bases between. Written as DNA, the CDR3 is TGCAGTGCTAGGCAGGCCCTCTACAATGAGCAGTTCTTC. Its translation is CSARQALYNEQFF.

This clonotype was seen only a few times. The rearrangement uses TRBV5-1 and TRBJ2-2, with a possible D match to TRBD2 (6 bases). Trimming took 6 bases from V and 1 from J, leaving 13 bases between them. The CDR3 has 15 amino acids. Germline V gene lookup returns CDR1 SGHRS and CDR2 YFSETQ. For the CDR3, the DNA is TGCGCCAGCACTCCGGACGGGAGGAACACCGGGGAGCTGTTTTTT. This sequence encodes CASTPDGRNTGELFF.

The chain uses TRBV20-1 and TRBJ1-5; TRBD1 aligns across 8 bases. CDR1 and CDR2 from the germline V gene are DFQATT and SNEGSKA (reference sequence). The ends lost 6 bases at V and 4 bases at J; junction bases unmatched: 8. This CDR3 is built from 14 residues. The CDR3 DNA reads TGCAGTGCCCGGGGACAGGAGATAAATCAGCCCCAGCATTTT. It codes for CSARGQEINQPQHF.

A few counts support this clonotype. Here the CDR3 reads CASSSGTVSTGELFF. Here the CDR3 DNA reads TGTGCCAGCAGTTCCGGGACAGTCTCCACCGGGGAGCTGTTTTTT. The chain links TRBV6-5 to TRBJ2-2; 7 bases map to TRBD1. The length of the CDR3 is 15 residues. Germline V gene data show CDR1 as MNHEY and CDR2 as SVGAGI. V lost 4 bases, J lost 4 bases, and 6 bases stayed unmatched.

This clonotype was detected only a few times. The chain uses TRBV11-2 and TRBJ2-5, with 13 bases aligning to TRBD2. Germline loops: CDR1 SGHAT, CDR2 FQNNGV. CDR3 length: 17 amino acids. After removal of 1 base from V and 4 bases from J, the junction contained 6 bases not matched to a gene. CDR3 DNA sequence: TGTGCCAGCAGCTTAGGCCGGGGACTAGCGGGAAGAGAGACCCAGTACTTC. This codes for CASSLGRGLAGRETQYF.

The chain couples TRBV12-5 to TRBJ1-2; D not certain. This CDR3 is built from 12 residues. In germline, CDR1 is LGHNT, CDR2 FRNRAP. Trimming took 5 bases from V and 3 from J, leaving 7 bases between them. The CDR3 coding sequence is TGTGCTAGTGGTCCCTCATACTATGGCTACACCTTC. It is translated as CASGPSYYGYTF.

The CDR3 region is CASRTDTGELFF. CDR3 coding DNA: TGCGCCAGCAGGACGGATACCGGGGAGCTGTTTTTT. The chain employs TRBV5-1 and TRBJ2-2, with D unresolved. Germline V lookup: CDR1 SGHRS, CDR2 YFSETQ. Deletions cut 5 bases from V and 5 bases from J, with 7 bases between. This CDR3 has 12 residues.

This clonotype was counted between two and nine times. An end of the junction differs from the germline gene, which may be a read error. This chain uses TRBV7-7 with TRBJ1-1; no firm D call. Germline CDR1 and CDR2: SSHAT and FNYEAQ (reference sequence). The CDR3 is made up of 13 amino acids. The CDR3 nucleotides are TGTGCTAGCAGCCCTGCGGGATGGAAAGAAGCTTTCTTT. It translates to CASSPAGWKEAFF.

The chain carries TRBV5-1 and TRBJ2-2; tentatively, D is TRBD1 (5 bases). Germline CDR1 reads SGHRS; CDR2 reads YFSETQ. The V gene lost 1 base and the J gene lost 6 bases, with 13 bases spanning the gap. CDR3 length: 15 amino acids. This CDR3 reads CASSLNTQGAGELFF. The CDR3 DNA sequence: TGCGCCAGCAGCTTGAACACCCAAGGGGCCGGGGAGCTGTTTTTT. The variable domain in full, with the rest retrieved from reference TRBV5-1 and TRBJ2-2, is KAGVTQTPRYLIKTRGQQVTLSCSPISGHRSVSWYQQTPGQGLQFLFEYFSETQRNKGNFPGRFSGRQFSNSRSEMNVSTLELGDSALYLCASSLNTQGAGELFFGEGSRLTVL.